These 14 T cell receptor beta chains were sequenced from one sample in a study of blood T cell repertoires in COVID-19. Profiled with immunoSEQ multiplex PCR; TCRdb holds only in-frame clones, not every one. Of about 210,000 clones listed, about nine tenths were seen once; the top ten hold 2% to 3%. The material sequenced was PBMCs or T cells enriched from blood (not recorded which). The source is a woman in her forties with acute COVID-19.

The V call is TRBV19, the J call TRBJ1-2; D call uncertain. There are 15 residues in the CDR3. V dropped 4 bases and J dropped 4 bases, with 16 bases sitting between them. In germline, CDR1 is LNHDA, CDR2 SQIVND (reference sequence). Here the CDR3 DNA reads TGTGCCAGTAGTAGCCCCCCTCGCAGATCCTATGGCTACACCTTC. Its translation is CASSSPPRRSYGYTF.

The chain joins TRBV7-9 to TRBJ1-2; TRBD1 aligns across 7 bases. This CDR3 spans 14 amino acids. V was pared by 1 base and J by 8 bases, with 7 bases of the junction left unmatched. Germline V gene lookup returns CDR1 SEHNR and CDR2 FQNEAQ (reference sequence). Here the CDR3 reads CASSLEGGAGGYTF. CDR3 in DNA: TGTGCCAGCAGCTTAGAAGGGGGCGCGGGAGGCTACACCTTC. The whole variable domain, filled in from reference TRBV7-9 and TRBJ1-2, reads DTGVSQNPRHKITKRGQNVTFRCDPISEHNRLYWYRQTLGQGPEFLTYFQNEAQLEKSRLLSDRFSAERPKGSFSTLEIQRTEQGDSAMYLCASSLEGGAGGYTFGSGTRLTVV.

The genes are TRBV5-8 and TRBJ2-1, with TRBD2 matching over 11 bases. V shed 0 bases, J shed 5 bases, and the junction held 1 base outside the gene matches. Germline CDR1 SGHTS, CDR2 YDEGEE. The CDR3 totals 15 residues. The CDR3 loop reads CASSLGLAGNNEQFF. CDR3 DNA: TGTGCCAGCAGCTTGGGACTAGCGGGAAACAATGAGCAGTTCTTC.

This chain connects TRBV10-1 to TRBJ2-3; the match to TRBD2 covers 11 bases. CDR1 is WNHNN, CDR2 SYGVQD, per germline (reference sequence). CDR3 length: 16 amino acids. J lost 2 bases, V lost 3 bases, and 4 bases had no gene match. CDR3 region: CASSETSGSNTDTQYF. CDR3 nucleotide sequence: TGCGCCAGCAGTGAAACTAGCGGGAGTAACACAGATACGCAGTATTTT.

The rearrangement links TRBV7-2 to TRBJ2-7; TRBD1 matches 11 bases. Trimming at V came to 5 bases and at J to 4 bases, leaving 10 bases not matched to a gene. The length of the CDR3 is 16 residues. Germline lookup yields CDR1 SGHTA and CDR2 FQGNSA. Written as DNA, the CDR3 is TGTGCCAGCAGCCCCGGACAGGGGGCGCGTACGTACGAGCAGTACTTC. Translation gives CASSPGQGARTYEQYF.

The chain recombines TRBV6-6 with TRBJ1-3; possibly TRBD1 for D (5 bases). The CDR3 loop spans 19 amino acids. CDR1 and CDR2 (germline): MNHNY, SVGAGI (reference sequence). V was pared by 5 bases and J by 0 bases, with 23 bases between. CDR3 residues: CASSQTLVGVLFSGNTIYF. CDR3 DNA: TGTGCCAGCAGTCAGACCCTTGTAGGGGTCCTTTTCTCTGGAAACACCATATATTTT.

J is TRBJ2-5 and V is TRBV6-2 or TRBV6-3; 11 bases align to TRBD2. J lost 2 bases, V lost 2 bases, and 7 bases had no gene match. The CDR3 extends over 17 amino acids. Germline CDR1 is MNHEY and CDR2 is SVGEGT. The CDR3 nucleotides read TGTGCCAGCAGTTACGGGTGGCCTAGCGGGGGGCAAGAGACCCAGTACTTC. It encodes CASSYGWPSGGQETQYF.

This clone was observed a few times. The chain is built from TRBV12-3 or TRBV12-4 and TRBJ1-1; a weak D match, TRBD1 (5 bases). The CDR3 totals 13 residues. The V gene lost 3 bases and the J gene lost 4 bases, with 9 bases spanning the gap. Written as DNA, the CDR3 is TGTGCCAGCAGTTTGTTTAGGGGCACTGAAGCTTTCTTT. Protein sequence: CASSLFRGTEAFF.

The chain has TRBV7-2 and TRBJ2-5, with a tentative D call TRBD1 (6 bases). Germline assignment: CDR1 SGHTA and CDR2 FQGNSA. Trimming removed 1 base at V and 3 bases at J, with 9 bases between. The CDR3 has 14 residues. This chain's CDR3 is CASSLGGLEETQYF. The DNA of the CDR3 is TGTGCCAGCAGCTTAGGGGGGCTGGAAGAGACCCAGTACTTC.

The chain recombines TRBV6-5 with TRBJ1-2; D gene ambiguous. Trimming shortened V by 4 bases and J by 2 bases, and 11 bases separated the two germline ends. The CDR3 totals 14 residues. Per germline, CDR1 MNHEY and CDR2 SVGAGI. The CDR3 coding sequence is TGTGCCAGCAGTTTTATGAACAGCAACTATGGCTACACCTTC. Protein sequence: CASSFMNSNYGYTF.

J is TRBJ2-5 and V is TRBV6-5, with a possible D match to TRBD2 (5 bases). The CDR3 has 12 amino acids. Germline lookup yields CDR1 MNHEY and CDR2 SVGAGI. Trimming pared 5 bases from V and 5 bases from J, leaving 9 bases between. The CDR3 DNA reads as TGTGCCAGCAGTACTAGACGGGAGACCCAGTACTTC. The encoded protein is CASSTRRETQYF.

The chain uses TRBV21-1 and TRBJ2-7; the D call of TRBD2 is as the table states it, not checked on the DNA. TRBV21-1 is a known pseudogene. The CDR3 extends over 13 amino acids. The CDR3 DNA is TGTGCCAGCAGCAAAGTAGACTCCTACGAGCAGTACGTC. Translation: CASSKVDSYEQYV.

J is TRBJ2-1 and V is TRBV4-1; 10 bases map to TRBD2. V shed 2 bases, J shed 4 bases, and the junction held 5 bases outside the gene matches. This CDR3 spans 16 amino acids. Germline CDR1 and CDR2: MGHRA and YSYEKL. The CDR3 region is CASSQRTSGRYNEQFF. CDR3 coding DNA: TGCGCCAGCAGCCAAAGGACTAGCGGACGTTACAATGAGCAGTTCTTC.

The J gene is TRBJ2-7, the V gene TRBV19; the match to TRBD2 covers 8 bases. The CDR3 contains 13 residues. J was trimmed by 4 bases and V by 10 bases; bases with no gene match: 9. Germline V CDR1 and CDR2: LNHDA, SQIVND (reference sequence). This CDR3 is CATSRGDEYEQYF. The CDR3 DNA reads as TGTGCCACCTCGCGGGGGGACGAGTACGAGCAGTACTTC.